Below, one T cell receptor beta chain is given with its context. The data belong to a study of OX40 agonist ivuxolimab in advanced cancers. Here immunoSEQ multiplex PCR was the method, and the copy in TCRdb shows in-frame clones only, minus some. The sample comprises about 80,000 clones, 80% to 90% of which are singletons, and roughly 2% rests with the top ten. CDR1 is MDHEN and CDR2 is SYDVKM in the germline V gene. Trimming shortened V by 8 bases and J by 8 bases, and 9 bases separated the two germline ends. There are 11 residues in the CDR3. The chain is built from TRBV28 and TRBJ1-4; D gene unclear. The sequence was collected from an adult with an advanced solid tumor such as melanoma, head and neck, liver or kidney cancer. The starting material was CD4+ or CD8+ T cells sorted from blood, obtained in a trial of the OX40 agonist ivuxolimab. CDR3 residues: CASVGGEKLFF. CDR3 bases: TGTGCCAGCGTGGGAGGGGAAAAACTGTTTTTT.